A selection of T cell receptor beta chains follows, all from one sample in a study of T cell responses to AZD1222 COVID-19 vaccine. The data were produced by immunoSEQ multiplex PCR, yet TCRdb's version contains in-frame clones alone and is incomplete. The table includes more than 150,000 clones, roughly 94% detected once. The sequenced sample was peripheral blood, obtained 28 days after the second AZD1222 dose. The receptors derive from an adult who received the AZD1222 COVID-19 vaccine. Both conserved end residues are part of each CDR3. Clone sizes are given selectively: once, few, many, or a class where the clone is expanded.

size | J | V | CDR3
. | TRBJ1-4 | TRBV7-9 | CASSHGQYEKLFF
few | TRBJ1-5 | TRBV19 | CASSLTVLNQPQHF
. | TRBJ1-5 | TRBV7-3 | CASSYSNQPQHF
. | TRBJ2-1 | TRBV7-8 | CASSFGGGANNEQFF
once | TRBJ2-3 | TRBV7-9 | CASSGVSTDTQYF
. | TRBJ2-2 | TRBV18 | CASSPAGGNTGELFF
. | TRBJ1-4 | TRBV12-3/TRBV12-4 | CASSSTGAEKLFF
. | TRBJ1-1 | TRBV5-6 | CASSLGQADTEAFF
. | TRBJ1-1 | TRBV19 | CASSFGFRAFF
. | TRBJ2-7 | TRBV12-3/TRBV12-4 | CASSLDPYEQYF
. | TRBJ2-1 | TRBV7-2 | CASSLEAGAGTYNEQFF
. | TRBJ2-5 | TRBV27 | CASSFQSGQETQYF
. | TRBJ1-6 | TRBV18 | CASSFRIVRGVKANNSPLHF
. | TRBJ2-3 | TRBV29-1 | CSALSNQASTDTQYF
. | TRBJ2-1 | TRBV28 | CASTRGGRTYNEQFF